This T cell receptor beta chain was identified in a study of human T cells and chemical hapten exposure. Study conclusions and caveats: High-frequency TCRs, those above 1 in 1000, stayed the same after DPC sensitization. Controls had significantly fewer large CDR3 similarity clusters than were formed by expanded TCRs. Healthy people's immune response may differ from that of the donors, who had alopecia.

The CDR3 runs 15 residues. Germline V lookup: CDR1 SNHLY, CDR2 FYNNEI. V was clipped by 3 bases and J by 9 bases; unmatched bases: 9. This clonotype came up a few times. The antigen is unknown. Time point of the sample: patch test 1, 2 weeks after DPC sensitization. Treatment given: therapeutic diphenylcyclopropenone sensitization with weekly scalp DPC. Blood, whole and unfractionated, served as the source for total RNA extraction. TCRdb itself ran the RACE reads through MiXCR, one entry per CDR3 protein. The profile shows some 180,000 distinct CDR3 sequences, 20% to 25% of them singletons. The clonotype was recovered from a woman aged 45-65 years with alopecia areata. Some clones in this sample may be carry-over from other donors' samples. V usage is TRBV2 and J usage is TRBJ2-1, with TRBD2 matching 9 bases. Specimen: whole blood, collected in connection with sensitization to the hapten diphenylcyclopropenone (DPC). Written as DNA, the CDR3 is TGTGCCAGCAGTGATCGTAGCGGGAGAGTGACTGAGCAGTTCTTC. It is translated as CASSDRSGRVTEQFF.